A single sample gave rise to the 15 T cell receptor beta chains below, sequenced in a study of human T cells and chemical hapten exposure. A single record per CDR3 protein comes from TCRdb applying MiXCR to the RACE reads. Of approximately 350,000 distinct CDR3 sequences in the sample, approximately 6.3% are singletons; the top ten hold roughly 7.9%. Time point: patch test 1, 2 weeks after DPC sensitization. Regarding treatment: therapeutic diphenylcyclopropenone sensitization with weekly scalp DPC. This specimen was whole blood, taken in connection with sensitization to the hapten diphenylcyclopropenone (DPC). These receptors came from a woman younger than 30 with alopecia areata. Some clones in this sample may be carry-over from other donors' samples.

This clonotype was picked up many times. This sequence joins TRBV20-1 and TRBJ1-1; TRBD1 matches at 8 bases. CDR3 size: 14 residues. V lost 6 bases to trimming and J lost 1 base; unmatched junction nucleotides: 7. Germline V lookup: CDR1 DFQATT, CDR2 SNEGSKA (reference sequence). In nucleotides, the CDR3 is TGCAGTGCCAAATCAGGGGGCCCGAACACTGAAGCTTTCTTT. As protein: CSAKSGGPNTEAFF.

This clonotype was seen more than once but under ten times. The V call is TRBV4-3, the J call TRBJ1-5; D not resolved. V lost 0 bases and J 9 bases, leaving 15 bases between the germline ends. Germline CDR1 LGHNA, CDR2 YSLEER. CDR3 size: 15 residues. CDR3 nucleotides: TGCGCCAGCAGCCAAGAATTGAGCCCATCTACGCCCCAGCATTTT. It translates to CASSQELSPSTPQHF.

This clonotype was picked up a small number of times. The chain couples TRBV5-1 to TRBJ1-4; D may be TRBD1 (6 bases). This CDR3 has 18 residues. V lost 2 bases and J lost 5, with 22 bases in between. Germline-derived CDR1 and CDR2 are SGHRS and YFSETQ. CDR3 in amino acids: CASSFLPGGDPLNEKLFF. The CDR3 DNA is TGCGCCAGCAGCTTCCTCCCGGGGGGCGATCCTTTAAATGAAAAACTGTTTTTT.

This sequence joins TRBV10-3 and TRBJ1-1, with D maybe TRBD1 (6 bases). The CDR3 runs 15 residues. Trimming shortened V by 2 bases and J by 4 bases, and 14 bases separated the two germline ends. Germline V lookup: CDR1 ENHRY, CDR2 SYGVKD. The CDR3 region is CAISENRALGTEAFF. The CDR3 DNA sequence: TGTGCCATCAGTGAGAACAGGGCCTTGGGCACTGAAGCTTTCTTT.

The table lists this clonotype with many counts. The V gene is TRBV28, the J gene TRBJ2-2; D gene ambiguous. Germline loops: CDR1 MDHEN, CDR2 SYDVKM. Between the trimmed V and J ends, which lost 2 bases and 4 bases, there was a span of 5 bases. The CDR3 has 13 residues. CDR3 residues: CASSLSATGELFF. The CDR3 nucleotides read TGTGCCAGCAGTTTAAGCGCCACCGGGGAGCTGTTTTTT.

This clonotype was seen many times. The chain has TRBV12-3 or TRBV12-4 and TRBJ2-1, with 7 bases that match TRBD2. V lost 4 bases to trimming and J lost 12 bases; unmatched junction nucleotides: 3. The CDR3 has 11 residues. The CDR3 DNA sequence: TGTGCCAGCAGTTCCCGCGGGGGGCAGTTCTTC. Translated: CASSSRGGQFF.

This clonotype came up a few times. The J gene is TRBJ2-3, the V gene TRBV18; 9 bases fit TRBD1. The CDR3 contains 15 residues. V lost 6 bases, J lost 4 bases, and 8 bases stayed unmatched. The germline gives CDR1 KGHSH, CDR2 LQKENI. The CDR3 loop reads CASSRTGARADTQYF. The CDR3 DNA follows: TGTGCCAGCTCTCGGACAGGGGCCCGCGCAGATACGCAGTATTTT. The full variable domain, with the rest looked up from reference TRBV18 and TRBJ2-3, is NAGVMQNPRHLVRRRGQEARLRCSPMKGHSHVYWYRQLPEEGLKFMVYLQKENIIDESGMPKERFSAEFPKEGPSILRIQQVVRGDSAAYFCASSRTGARADTQYFGPGTRLTVL.

CDR3 sequence reads: CASSYSTGVVGNTIYF. CDR3 DNA: TGTGCCAGCAGTTACTCGACTGGGGTAGTTGGAAACACCATATATTTT. V and J are TRBV6-5 and TRBJ1-3; D is unclear. V shed 0 bases and J shed 3 bases, with 12 bases lying between them. The germline V gene has CDR1 MNHEY and CDR2 SVGAGI. The CDR3 extends over 16 amino acids.

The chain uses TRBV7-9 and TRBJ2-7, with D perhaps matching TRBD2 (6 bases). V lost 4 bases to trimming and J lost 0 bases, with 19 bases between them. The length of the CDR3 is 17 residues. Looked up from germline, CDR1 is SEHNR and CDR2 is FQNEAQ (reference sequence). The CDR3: CASSYRAAGPSSYEQYF. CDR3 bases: TGTGCCAGCAGCTATAGAGCAGCGGGCCCCAGCTCCTACGAGCAGTACTTC.

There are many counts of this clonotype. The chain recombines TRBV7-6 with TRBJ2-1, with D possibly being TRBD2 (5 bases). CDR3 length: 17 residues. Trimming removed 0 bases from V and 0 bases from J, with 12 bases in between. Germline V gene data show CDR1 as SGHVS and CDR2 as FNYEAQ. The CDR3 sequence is CASSLALEVSSYNEQFF. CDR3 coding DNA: TGTGCCAGCAGCTTAGCGCTGGAGGTTAGCTCCTACAATGAGCAGTTCTTC.

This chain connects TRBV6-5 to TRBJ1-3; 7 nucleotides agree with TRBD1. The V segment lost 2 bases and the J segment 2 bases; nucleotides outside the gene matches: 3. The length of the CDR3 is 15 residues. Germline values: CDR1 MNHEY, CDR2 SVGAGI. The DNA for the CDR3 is TGTGCCAGCAGTTACGCGACAGGGCCTGGAAACACCATATATTTT. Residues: CASSYATGPGNTIYF.

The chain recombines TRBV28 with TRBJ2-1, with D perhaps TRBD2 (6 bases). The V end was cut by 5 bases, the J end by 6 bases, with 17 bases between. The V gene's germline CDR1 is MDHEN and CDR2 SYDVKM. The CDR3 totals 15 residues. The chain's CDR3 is CASSEGGGEANEQFF. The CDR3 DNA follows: TGTGCCAGCAGTGAGGGAGGAGGGGAGGCCAATGAGCAGTTCTTC. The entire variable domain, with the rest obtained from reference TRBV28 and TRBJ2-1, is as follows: DVKVTQSSRYLVKRTGEKVFLECVQDMDHENMFWYRQDPGLGLRLIYFSYDVKMKEKGDIPEGYSVSREKKERFSLILESASTNQTSMYLCASSEGGGEANEQFFGPGTRLTVL.

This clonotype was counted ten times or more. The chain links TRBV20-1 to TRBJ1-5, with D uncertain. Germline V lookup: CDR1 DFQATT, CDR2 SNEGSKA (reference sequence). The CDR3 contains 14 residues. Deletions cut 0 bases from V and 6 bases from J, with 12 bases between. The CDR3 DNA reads TGCAGTGCTAGAGATGGTGAATTAGGTCAGCCCCAGCATTTT. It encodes CSARDGELGQPQHF.

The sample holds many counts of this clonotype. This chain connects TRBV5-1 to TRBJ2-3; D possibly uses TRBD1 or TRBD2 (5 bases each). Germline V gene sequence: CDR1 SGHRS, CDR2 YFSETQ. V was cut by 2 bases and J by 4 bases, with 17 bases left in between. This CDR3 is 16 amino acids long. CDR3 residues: CASSFEGRRDADTQYF. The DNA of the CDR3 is TGCGCCAGCAGCTTCGAAGGGCGTAGGGACGCAGATACGCAGTATTTT. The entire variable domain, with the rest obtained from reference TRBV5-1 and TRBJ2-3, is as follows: KAGVTQTPRYLIKTRGQQVTLSCSPISGHRSVSWYQQTPGQGLQFLFEYFSETQRNKGNFPGRFSGRQFSNSRSEMNVSTLELGDSALYLCASSFEGRRDADTQYFGPGTRLTVL.

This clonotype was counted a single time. The CDR3 loop is CASIGADTQYF. The CDR3 DNA reads as TGTGCCAGCATAGGGGCAGATACGCAGTATTTT. This sequence joins TRBV28 and TRBJ2-3; tentative D call: TRBD1 (5 bases). Germline CDR1 is MDHEN and CDR2 is SYDVKM. V shed 7 bases and J shed 4 bases, with 6 bases lying between them. This CDR3 is built from 11 residues.